The 10 T cell receptor beta chains presented below share a single source sample, sequenced in a study of shared clonotypes between healthy human individuals. Method: immunoSEQ multiplex PCR; TCRdb's copy keeps in-frame clones and lacks some. The sample includes roughly 1,100,000 clones, 65% to 80% of them seen just once. The specimen sequenced was memory CD4+ T cells sorted from blood. The subset: CD45RA-negative fraction. Receptors were obtained from a man aged 18 to 30 in good health.

CDR3 residues: CASSPWTGRPFF. For the CDR3, the DNA is TGTGCCAGCAGCCCTTGGACAGGCCGCCCCTTCTTC. The rearrangement uses TRBV7-2 and TRBJ2-1; 7 bases map to TRBD1. The V gene end was trimmed by 5 bases and the J gene end by 16 bases; junction bases not matched to a gene: 11. Germline-derived CDR1 and CDR2 are SGHTA and FQGNSA. This CDR3 has 12 amino acids.

This clone was seen only a few times. The rearrangement joins TRBV30 to TRBJ2-2; 10 bases match TRBD2. The germline V gene has CDR1 GTSNPN and CDR2 SVGIG (reference sequence). The CDR3 contains 16 residues. With 0 bases clipped from V and 4 bases from J, the junction kept 5 bases outside the gene matches. The CDR3 protein is CAWSVIAGGGTGELFF. The CDR3 DNA reads TGTGCCTGGAGTGTGATAGCGGGGGGAGGCACCGGGGAGCTGTTTTTT.

This clone is a singleton in its sample. This CDR3 reads CASSRQAHQETQYF. CDR3 bases: TGTGCCAGCAGTCGACAGGCACACCAAGAGACCCAGTACTTC. The rearrangement joins TRBV6-1 to TRBJ2-5, with D maybe TRBD1 (6 bases). Germline-derived CDR1 and CDR2 are MNHNS and SASEGT. V was cut by 5 bases and J by 0 bases, with 10 bases left in between. CDR3 length: 14 amino acids.

The gene calls are TRBV27 and TRBJ1-3; tentatively, D is TRBD1 (6 bases). CDR1 MNHEY and CDR2 SMNVEV come from the germline V gene (reference sequence). Between the trimmed V and J ends, which lost 4 bases and 2 bases, there was a span of 9 bases. This CDR3 comprises 14 residues. The CDR3 sequence is CASSSQGTGNTIYF. CDR3 nucleotide sequence: TGTGCCAGCAGTTCACAGGGTACTGGAAACACCATATATTTT.

This clone has just a few counts. The rearrangement joins TRBV11-2 to TRBJ1-1; possibly TRBD1 for D (6 bases). Germline-derived CDR1 and CDR2 are SGHAT and FQNNGV. CDR3 length equals 15 residues. Trimming cost V 2 bases and J 5 bases, with 15 bases left between them. The CDR3, as DNA: TGTGCCAGCAGCTTACGTCTCCAGGGGAAGACTGAAGCTTTCTTT. Its translation: CASSLRLQGKTEAFF.

The V gene is TRBV5-4, the J gene TRBJ2-7, with 8 bases lining up with TRBD1. The CDR3 runs 15 residues. V dropped 0 bases and J dropped 5; count of bases not matched to a gene: 7. Germline CDR1 SGHNT, CDR2 YYREEE (reference sequence). The CDR3 spells CASSLGTGRGDEQYF. CDR3 sequence (DNA): TGTGCCAGCAGCTTGGGGACAGGGCGAGGCGACGAGCAGTACTTC.

The chain recombines TRBV7-8 with TRBJ2-1; TRBD2 aligns across 7 bases. V lost 4 bases to trimming and J lost 5 bases; unmatched junction nucleotides: 5. The CDR3 runs 14 residues. In germline, CDR1 is SGHVS, CDR2 FQNEAQ. In nucleotides, the CDR3 is TGTGCCAGCAGCTCGAAGCGGGGCAACAATGAGCAGTTCTTC. It translates to CASSSKRGNNEQFF.

The chain couples TRBV19 to TRBJ1-2; 10 bases align to TRBD1. This CDR3 has 15 amino acids. Trimming removed 7 bases from V and 4 bases from J; junction bases left unmatched: 9. Germline assignment: CDR1 LNHDA and CDR2 SQIVND (reference sequence). The CDR3 region has the DNA TGTGCCAGTACCTCTGACAGGGGGCAAAGCTATGGCTACACCTTC. It encodes CASTSDRGQSYGYTF. Combining the CDR3 with reference TRBV19 and TRBJ1-2 gives the whole variable domain DGGITQSPKYLFRKEGQNVTLSCEQNLNHDAMYWYRQDPGQGLRLIYYSQIVNDFQKGDIAEGYSVSREKKESFPLTVTSAQKNPTAFYLCASTSDRGQSYGYTFGSGTRLTVV.

With respect to this clone: This same CDR3 is encoded by further DNA sequences in the sample. The chain recombines TRBV6-6 with TRBJ2-7, with a tentative D call TRBD2 (6 bases). The CDR3 has 12 residues. Germline V lookup: CDR1 MNHNY, CDR2 SVGAGI (reference sequence). Between the trimmed V and J ends, which lost 8 bases and 2 bases, there was a span of 10 bases. DNA for the CDR3: TGTGCCAGCCGGAGGGAAGCCTACGAGCAGTACTTC. Its translation: CASRREAYEQYF.

This clone has just a few counts. CDR3 in DNA: TGTGCCAGCAGTCCAAGGGGCAGGGAGTCGGACACCATATATTTT. Its translation: CASSPRGRESDTIYF. The V gene is TRBV2, the J gene TRBJ1-3; the D gene is possibly TRBD1 (5 bases). Looked up from germline, CDR1 is SNHLY and CDR2 is FYNNEI. The V and J ends lost 5 bases and 8 bases respectively, with 19 bases between them. The CDR3 extends over 15 amino acids.